This T cell receptor (beta chain) came from a study of T cell changes during pregnancy in multiple sclerosis. Some clones are missing from TCRdb's copy, which holds only in-frame ones; the method was immunoSEQ multiplex PCR. The sample yields fewer than 35,000 clones, more than 90% seen once. Deletions cut 5 bases from V and 3 bases from J, with 6 bases between. Per the germline V gene, CDR1 is WNHNN and CDR2 is SYGVQD (reference sequence). The CDR3 spans 12 residues. The rearrangement joins TRBV10-1 to TRBJ2-3; D remains ambiguous. The TCR was taken from a female donor in good health, enrolled as a control in a pregnancy study. The sample consisted of CD4+ T cells from peripheral blood mononuclear cells, taken in the second trimester of pregnancy. The CDR3 is CASSLGTDTQYF. The CDR3 DNA is TGCGCCAGCAGTCTCGGGACAGATACGCAGTATTTT.